Listed below are T cell receptor beta chains from one sample, sequenced in a study of cytomegalovirus exposure and HLA in healthy donors. Measured with immunoSEQ multiplex PCR; TCRdb has only the in-frame clones, and not every one. This sample has about 150,000 clones, with 76% found just once. Sequencing was done on a sample of PBMCs. The receptors stem from a male donor in good health and CMV-seronegative. Both conserved end residues are part of each CDR3. D genes are given only for firm matches. Clone sizes are given selectively: once, few, many, or a class where the clone is expanded.

- TRBJ1-5 16 TRBV6-4 TRBD1 TGTGCCAGCAGTGCCGGGGGACAGGGAGGGGATCAGCCCCAGCATTTT CASSAGGQGGDQPQHF
- TRBJ2-5 15 TRBV11-1 TRBD1 TGTGCCAGCAGCTTAGGGGACAGGGGAGGAGAGACCCAGTACTTC CASSLGDRGGETQYF
- TRBJ2-3 14 TRBV18 - TGCGCCAGCTCGTACACTAGCCTAGAAGATACGCAGTATTTT CASSYTSLEDTQYF
- TRBJ1-6 15 TRBV27 - TGTGCCAGCAGTTTAATGAGCTCCTATAATTCACCCCTCCACTTT CASSLMSSYNSPLHF
- TRBJ2-1 18 TRBV7-9 TRBD2 TGTGCCAGCAGCTTAGATTTAGCGGGGATTCCCTCCTACAATGAGCAGTTCTTC CASSLDLAGIPSYNEQFF
- TRBJ2-2 15 TRBV19 - TGTGCCAGTATGAAACCGGGAACAATAATTGGGGAGCTGTTTTTT CASMKPGTIIGELFF
- TRBJ2-7 15 TRBV5-1 TRBD1 TGCGCCAGCAGCTCCTGGGACAGGGGTTCCTACGAGCAGTACTTC CASSSWDRGSYEQYF
- TRBJ2-7 15 TRBV5-1 TRBD1 TGCGCCAGCACCTCCGCGCCGGGACAGACCTACGAGCAGTACTTC CASTSAPGQTYEQYF
- TRBJ2-3 18 TRBV7-2 TRBD2 TGTGCCAGCAGCTCTCCCGGAAATAGCGGGAGGAACACAGATACGCAGTATTTT CASSSPGNSGRNTDTQYF
few TRBJ2-1 14 TRBV5-1 TRBD2 TGCGCCAGCAGCTTGGAATTGGCCGGGGGGGGGCAGTTCTTC CASSLELAGGGQFF
- TRBJ1-1 14 TRBV18 TRBD1 TGTGCCAGCTCCGAGGGACAGACGAACACTGAAGCTTTCTTT CASSEGQTNTEAFF
- TRBJ2-7 15 TRBV7-9 - TGTTCCAGCAGCGCCCGGGATACTGAAAGCTACGAGCAGTACTTC CSSSARDTESYEQYF
once TRBJ2-2 16 TRBV7-9 - TGTGCCAGCAGCTTAGTGGCCAGGGGGAACACCGGGGAGCTGTTTTTT CASSLVARGNTGELFF
- TRBJ2-7 15 TRBV29-1 - TGCAGCGTTGAAGAGGGGCGGAGCCCCATTCGGGAGCAGTACTTC CSVEEGRSPIREQYF
few TRBJ2-1 13 TRBV6-4 - TGTGCCAGCAGTGAGGACACCTACAATGAGCAGTTCTTC CASSEDTYNEQFF